This TCR beta chain derives from a study of CD8 T cells in ankylosing spondylitis. V shed 2 bases and J shed 5 bases, with 12 bases lying between them. The V gene's germline CDR1 is MNHEY and CDR2 SVGEGT. The CDR3 runs to 14 residues. TCRdb recomputed calls from the 5' RACE reads with MiXCR, one row per CDR3 protein. The repertoire holds some 350,000 distinct CDR3 sequences, with roughly 15% as singletons. This clonotype was recorded at least ten times. The chain employs TRBV6-2 or TRBV6-3 and TRBJ1-2; no definite D call. The sequenced material came from blood, either unsorted or a sorted T cell fraction (not recorded which). This TCR derives from a male donor with ankylosing spondylitis or in good health (not recorded which). In nucleotides, the CDR3 is TGTGCCAGCAGTTACCGGCCAGATCCTTATGGCTACACCTTC. Translation: CASSYRPDPYGYTF.